This T cell receptor (beta chain) was captured by sequencing in a study of shared clonotypes between healthy human individuals. DNA at about 190 ng, tens of thousands of T cell genomes, went into sorted-subset replicate PCRs. Libraries were prepared by immunoSEQ multiplex PCR; TCRdb keeps only in-frame clonotypes and omits some of them. Of 650,000 to 700,000 clones listed, about nine tenths are singletons. Remarks on this clone: What it binds is unknown.

Whole-study findings and limits: Limited genetic and exposure-history diversity came from having few donors.

CD45RO+ cells joined CCR7-negative CD45RA+ TemRA cells to form CD8 memory. Sample: memory CD8+ T cells from PBMCs. This sample's subset: CD45RO+ cells pooled with CCR7-negative TemRA cells. This TCR derives from a man younger than 35 in good health. Some clones in this sample may be carry-over from other donors' samples.

The CDR3 region is CASSYLRTGELFF. CDR3 nucleotides: TGTGCCAGCAGTTACTTGCGGACCGGGGAGCTGTTTTTT. V and J are TRBV6-5 and TRBJ2-2; no clear D gene. With 1 base removed from V and 5 bases from J, the gap between germline ends came to 5 bases. Germline CDR1 MNHEY, CDR2 SVGAGI. The CDR3 is 13 residues long.